Reported below is one T cell receptor beta chain. Clones were sequenced by immunoSEQ multiplex PCR, and TCRdb holds only the in-frame ones, with some missing. This table has 140,000 to 150,000 clones, approximately 93% appearing once. This sample was taken from a study of T cell responses to AZD1222 COVID-19 vaccine. Trimming removed 5 bases from V and 5 bases from J; junction bases left unmatched: 5. This CDR3 region has 15 residues. CDR1 LNHDA and CDR2 SQIVND come from the germline V gene (reference sequence). Sequenced here: peripheral blood, sampled after recovery from COVID-19. This chain links TRBV19 with TRBJ1-6; 8 bases are shared with TRBD1. This clonotype was obtained from an adult who had recovered from COVID-19. This CDR3 reads CASSPRTGHNSPLHF. CDR3 coding DNA: TGTGCCAGTAGTCCCAGGACAGGGCATAATTCACCCCTCCACTTT.